Detailed here is one TCR beta chain. The antigen is undetermined. A multiplex PCR was run with 60 Vbeta primers and 13 Jbeta primers. This table comes from immunoSEQ multiplex PCR, and its TCRdb copy is limited to in-frame clones, with some not included. This sample has 150,000 to 180,000 clones, with approximately 81% found just once. This sample is part of a study of cytomegalovirus exposure and HLA in healthy donors. Whole-study findings and limits: The study put roughly 160 TCR beta chains on its list as cytomegalovirus-associated. When the data were analyzed later, several of the most significant clusters appeared to be linked to common viral pathogens. An analysis done earlier found most TCR beta V segments productive about 90% or about 30% of the time. Certain sequence variants were highly shared and formed a cluster, and this cluster was likely a sequencing artifact.

With 0 bases removed from V and 5 bases from J, the gap between germline ends came to 11 bases. Germline-derived CDR1 and CDR2 are SGDLS and YYNGEE. The CDR3 length is 14 residues. Sequences were obtained from PBMCs. The receptor's source is a woman younger than 30 in good health and CMV-seronegative. The rearrangement uses TRBV9 and TRBJ2-5; TRBD2 might be the D (5 bases). The CDR3 DNA reads TGTGCCAGCAGCGTAGGATCCGGGATGGAGACCCAGTACTTC. It is translated as CASSVGSGMETQYF.